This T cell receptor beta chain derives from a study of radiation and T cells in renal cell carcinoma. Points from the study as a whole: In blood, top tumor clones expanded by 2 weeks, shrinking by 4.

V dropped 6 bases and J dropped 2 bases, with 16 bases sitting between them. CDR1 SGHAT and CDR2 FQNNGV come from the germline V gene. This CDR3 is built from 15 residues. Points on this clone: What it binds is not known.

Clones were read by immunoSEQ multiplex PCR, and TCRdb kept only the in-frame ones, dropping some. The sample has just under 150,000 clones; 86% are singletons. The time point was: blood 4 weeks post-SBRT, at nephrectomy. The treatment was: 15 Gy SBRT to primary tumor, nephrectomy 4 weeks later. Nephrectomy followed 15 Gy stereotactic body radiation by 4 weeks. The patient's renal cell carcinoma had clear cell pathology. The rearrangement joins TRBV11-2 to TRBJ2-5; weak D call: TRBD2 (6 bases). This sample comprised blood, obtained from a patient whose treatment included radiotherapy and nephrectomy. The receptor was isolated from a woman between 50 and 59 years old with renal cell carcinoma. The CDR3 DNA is TGTGCCAGCAGTTTTAGCACTAGCATTCAAGAGACCCAGTACTTC. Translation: CASSFSTSIQETQYF.